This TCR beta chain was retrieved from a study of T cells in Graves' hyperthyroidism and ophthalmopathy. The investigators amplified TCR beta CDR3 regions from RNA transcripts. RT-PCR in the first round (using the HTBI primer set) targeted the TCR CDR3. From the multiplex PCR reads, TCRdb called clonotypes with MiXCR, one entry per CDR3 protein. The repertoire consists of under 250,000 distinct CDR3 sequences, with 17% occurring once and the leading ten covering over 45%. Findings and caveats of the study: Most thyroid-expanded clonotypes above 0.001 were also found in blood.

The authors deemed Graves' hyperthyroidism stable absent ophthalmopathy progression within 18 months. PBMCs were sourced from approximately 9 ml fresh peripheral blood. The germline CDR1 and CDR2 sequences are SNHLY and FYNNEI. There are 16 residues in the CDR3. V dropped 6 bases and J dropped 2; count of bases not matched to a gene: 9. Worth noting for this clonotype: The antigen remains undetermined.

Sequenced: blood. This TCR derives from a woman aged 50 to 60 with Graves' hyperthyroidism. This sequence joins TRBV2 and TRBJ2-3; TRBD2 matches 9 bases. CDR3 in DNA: TGTGCCAGCAGCCAAGGGACTAGCTACTCCACAGATACGCAGTATTTT. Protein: CASSQGTSYSTDTQYF.